One sample yielded the 29 T cell receptor beta chains listed below, sequenced in a study of cytomegalovirus exposure and HLA in healthy donors. 13 Jbeta primers and 60 Vbeta primers were used for the PCR. Here immunoSEQ multiplex PCR was the method, and the copy in TCRdb shows in-frame clones only, minus some. The sample lists over 95,000 clones; around three quarters were seen once. Sequences were obtained from PBMCs. Receptor source: a female donor in good health and CMV-seronegative.

V gene TRBV6-1 combines with J gene TRBJ2-5; the match to TRBD2 covers 8 bases. The end of the DNA aligns better with TRBJ2-7, so the J call may be wrong. From germline, CDR1 is MNHNS and CDR2 SASEGT. The CDR3 loop spans 14 amino acids. The CDR3 sequence: CASRPGGVYYEQYF. The CDR3 nucleotides are TGTGCCAGCAGACCGGGGGGGGTTTACTACGAGCAGTACTTC.

This chain joins TRBV5-8 and TRBJ2-3; 7 nucleotides match TRBD2. The ends lost 4 bases at V and 9 bases at J; junction bases unmatched: 8. CDR1 and CDR2 from the germline V gene are SGHTS and YDEGEE. CDR3 length equals 13 residues. As DNA, the CDR3 is TGTGCCAGCAGCGCGGAAGCGGGATACACGCAGTATTTT. This sequence encodes CASSAEAGYTQYF. The full variable domain, its missing parts supplied by reference TRBV5-8 and TRBJ2-3, is EAGVTQSPTHLIKTRGQQATLRCSPISGHTSVYWYQQALGLGLQFLLWYDEGEERNRGNFPPRFSGRQFPNYSSELNVNALELEDSALYLCASSAEAGYTQYFGPGTRLTVL.

The chain links TRBV19 to TRBJ1-2; D remains unclear. The CDR3 runs to 12 residues. V was pared by 6 bases and J by 4 bases, with 9 bases between. Looked up from germline, CDR1 is LNHDA and CDR2 is SQIVND (reference sequence). The chain's CDR3 is CASSRVGYGYTF. CDR3 nucleotide sequence: TGTGCCAGTAGCCGGGTAGGCTATGGCTACACCTTC.

The rearrangement joins TRBV7-2 to TRBJ2-3, with 7 bases aligning to TRBD1. Germline assignment: CDR1 SGHTA and CDR2 FQGNSA. The V gene end was trimmed by 6 bases and the J gene end by 1 base; junction bases not matched to a gene: 7. This CDR3 is built from 15 residues. CDR3 amino acids: CASRQGTERTDTQYF. CDR3 sequence (DNA): TGTGCCAGCAGACAGGGGACGGAGCGCACAGATACGCAGTATTTT.

This rearrangement joins TRBV5-6 to TRBJ1-3, with unresolved D. The germline gives CDR1 SGHDT, CDR2 YYEEEE. V shed 0 bases and J shed 0 bases, with 16 bases lying between them. The CDR3 spans 18 residues. The CDR3 nucleotides are TGTGCCAGCAGCTTGGTTGGCAGCTCAGGAGGCTCTGGAAACACCATATATTTT. As protein: CASSLVGSSGGSGNTIYF. Full variable domain (missing parts from reference TRBV5-6 and TRBJ1-3): DAGVTQSPTHLIKTRGQQVTLRCSPKSGHDTVSWYQQALGQGPQFIFQYYEEEERQRGNFPDRFSGHQFPNYSSELNVNALLLGDSALYLCASSLVGSSGGSGNTIYFGEGSWLTVV.

The rearrangement links TRBV18 to TRBJ2-7, with 8 bases matching TRBD1. The CDR3 spans 17 residues. The J segment lost 3 bases and the V segment lost 4 bases, leaving 14 bases of the junction unmatched. Germline V gene data show CDR1 as KGHSH and CDR2 as LQKENI. In DNA form, the CDR3 reads TGTGCCAGCTCACTTCGAGGACAGGGAATTGGAGTCTACGAGCAGTACTTC. Encoded protein: CASSLRGQGIGVYEQYF.

This clone was recorded once. The chain combines TRBV5-4 with TRBJ2-5, with D possibly TRBD1 on 6 matching bases. With the DNA end fitting TRBJ2-7 better, the J assignment may be wrong. The CDR3 length is 13 residues. CDR1 and CDR2 (germline): SGHNT, YYREEE (reference sequence). The DNA of the CDR3 is TGTGCCAGCAGCCCGGACAGTCTGGACGAGCAGTACTTC. Residues: CASSPDSLDEQYF.

This chain connects TRBV15 to TRBJ2-5, with D possibly matching TRBD2 (5 bases). The germline gives CDR1 LNHNV, CDR2 YYDKDF (reference sequence). V was cut by 7 bases and J by 1 base, with 13 bases left in between. There are 14 residues in the CDR3. Here the CDR3 reads CATTMMGSQETQYF. For the CDR3, the DNA is TGTGCCACCACCATGATGGGGAGCCAAGAGACCCAGTACTTC.

This chain uses TRBV5-1 with TRBJ2-7, with 12 bases lining up with TRBD1. This CDR3 has 15 residues. Germline lookup yields CDR1 SGHRS and CDR2 YFSETQ. The J segment lost 0 bases and the V segment lost 3 bases, leaving 1 base of the junction unmatched. The CDR3 reads CASSSGQGASYEQYF. In nucleotides, the CDR3 is TGCGCCAGCAGCTCGGGACAGGGGGCCTCCTACGAGCAGTACTTC. Filled out from reference TRBV5-1 and TRBJ2-7, the complete variable domain reads KAGVTQTPRYLIKTRGQQVTLSCSPISGHRSVSWYQQTPGQGLQFLFEYFSETQRNKGNFPGRFSGRQFSNSRSEMNVSTLELGDSALYLCASSSGQGASYEQYFGPGTRLTVT.

This chain connects TRBV29-1 to TRBJ1-1; TRBD1 matches 7 bases. Germline V CDR1 and CDR2: SQVTM, ANQGSEA. After removal of 6 bases from V and 4 bases from J, the junction contained 2 bases not matched to a gene. This CDR3 has 11 amino acids. The CDR3 coding sequence is TGCAGCGTATCAGGGGGCACTGAAGCTTTCTTT. Amino acids: CSVSGGTEAFF.

The rearrangement links TRBV27 to TRBJ2-1; TRBD2 matches at 8 bases. J lost 8 bases, V lost 6 bases, and 3 bases had no gene match. From germline, CDR1 is MNHEY and CDR2 SMNVEV (reference sequence). This CDR3 spans 12 amino acids. As DNA, the CDR3 is TGTGCCAGCAGCCTCGGGGGGGATGAGCAGTTCTTC. This codes for CASSLGGDEQFF.

The V and J genes are TRBV5-4 and TRBJ2-1; a possible D gene is TRBD2 (5 bases). CDR1 is SGHNT, CDR2 YYREEE, per germline (reference sequence). The CDR3 contains 12 residues. Trimming took 4 bases from V and 12 from J, leaving 14 bases between them. CDR3 protein: CASSPYRGWQFF. CDR3 nucleotide sequence: TGTGCCAGCAGCCCATACCGGGGATGGCAGTTCTTC.

This chain links TRBV5-1 with TRBJ2-7, with TRBD2 identical over 11 bases. The CDR3 is made up of 16 amino acids. The J segment lost 1 base and the V segment lost 0 bases, leaving 3 bases of the junction unmatched. Germline V CDR1 and CDR2: SGHRS, YFSETQ. The CDR3 loop reads CASSLALAGGSYEQYF. The CDR3 coding sequence is TGCGCCAGCAGCTTGGCCCTAGCGGGGGGTTCCTACGAGCAGTACTTC.

This clone was picked up many times. In nucleotides, the CDR3 is TGTGCCAGCAGCCGGAGCGGGACTACGAACGAGCAGTACTTC. It translates to CASSRSGTTNEQYF. V is TRBV7-9 and J is TRBJ2-7, with TRBD2 matching 7 bases. V was clipped by 5 bases and J by 5 bases; unmatched bases: 9. Germline V gene sequence: CDR1 SEHNR, CDR2 FQNEAQ (reference sequence). The length of the CDR3 is 14 residues.

The chain couples TRBV18 to TRBJ2-6, with D tentatively TRBD1 (5 bases). From germline, CDR1 is KGHSH and CDR2 LQKENI. The CDR3 extends over 18 amino acids. Between the trimmed V and J ends, which lost 6 bases and 0 bases, there was a span of 18 bases. CDR3 sequence: CASSGGGQLSSGANVLTF. The CDR3 region has the DNA TGTGCCAGCTCCGGCGGTGGACAATTGAGCTCTGGGGCCAACGTCCTGACTTTC.

This chain connects TRBV7-7 to TRBJ1-1, with no clear D. The CDR3 runs to 13 residues. V lost 2 bases to trimming and J lost 2 bases, with 6 bases between them. The V gene's germline CDR1 is SSHAT and CDR2 FNYEAQ (reference sequence). The CDR3 loop reads CASSLFSNTEAFF. As DNA, the CDR3 is TGTGCCAGCAGCTTATTTAGTAACACTGAAGCTTTCTTT.

V usage is TRBV5-6 and J usage is TRBJ2-2, with 10 positions matching TRBD2. CDR3 length: 15 amino acids. CDR1 is SGHDT, CDR2 YYEEEE, per germline. Germline trimming cut 4 bases from V and 6 bases from J; bases unmatched to any gene: 6. CDR3 loop: CASSVSGGAAGELFF. The CDR3 nucleotides are TGTGCCAGCAGCGTGAGCGGGGGGGCCGCCGGGGAGCTGTTTTTT.

The CDR3 loop is CASSLAGFNNEQFF. In nucleotides, the CDR3 is TGCGCCAGCAGCTTGGCAGGATTTAACAATGAGCAGTTCTTC. The V and J genes are TRBV5-1 and TRBJ2-1; D is uncertain. This CDR3 region has 14 residues. Trimming shortened V by 0 bases and J by 5 bases, and 9 bases separated the two germline ends. In germline, CDR1 is SGHRS, CDR2 YFSETQ.

The V gene is TRBV4-3, the J gene TRBJ2-6; perhaps TRBD1 as D (5 bases). The germline gives CDR1 LGHNA, CDR2 YSLEER. There are 19 residues in the CDR3. V lost 0 bases and J lost 0, with 15 bases in between. The CDR3 DNA sequence: TGCGCCAGCAGCCAAGATCCCCCACAGGCCAGCTCTGGGGCCAACGTCCTGACTTTC. Translated, it gives CASSQDPPQASSGANVLTF.

In the case of this clone: Other DNA variants within this sample encode the same CDR3. The chain recombines TRBV20-1 with TRBJ2-7; D gene uncertain. The CDR3 is 11 amino acids. V lost 0 bases, J lost 3 bases, and 3 bases lay in between. Germline assignment: CDR1 DFQATT and CDR2 SNEGSKA (reference sequence). In DNA, the CDR3 is TGCAGTGCTAGAGATAACTACGAGCAGTACTTC. Translated, it gives CSARDNYEQYF.

This rearrangement joins TRBV7-9 to TRBJ1-3; no definite D call. CDR1 is SEHNR and CDR2 is FQNEAQ in the germline V gene (reference sequence). This CDR3 is built from 13 residues. V dropped 1 base and J dropped 4 bases, with 5 bases sitting between them. CDR3 nucleotides: TGTGCCAGCAGCTTAGGACAAGGAAACACCATATATTTT. Residues: CASSLGQGNTIYF.

V is TRBV18 and J is TRBJ2-5; 8 bases align to TRBD2. Per the germline V gene, CDR1 is KGHSH and CDR2 is LQKENI. This CDR3 has 14 amino acids. V was pared by 3 bases and J by 5 bases, with 5 bases of the junction left unmatched. The CDR3 coding sequence is TGTGCCAGCTCACCCACGGGAGGGCCGGAGACCCAGTACTTC. Its translation is CASSPTGGPETQYF.

The CDR3 nucleotides read TGTGCCATCAGTACCTCAGGACAGGGGTCCTACAATGAGCAGTTCTTC. This codes for CAISTSGQGSYNEQFF. The chain uses TRBV10-3 and TRBJ2-1, with 9 positions matching TRBD1. The J segment lost 1 base and the V segment lost 5 bases, leaving 6 bases of the junction unmatched. CDR3 length: 16 amino acids. In germline, CDR1 is ENHRY, CDR2 SYGVKD.

The chain links TRBV6-5 to TRBJ1-4; 8 positions agree with TRBD1. CDR1 and CDR2 from the germline V gene are MNHEY and SVGAGI. This CDR3 is built from 15 residues. Trimming cost V 5 bases and J 4 bases; bases outside gene matches: 6. CDR3 loop: CASSLQGAGNEKLFF. Written as DNA, the CDR3 is TGTGCCAGCAGTCTCCAGGGGGCTGGTAATGAAAAACTGTTTTTT.

The table lists this clone with a few counts. The V call is TRBV2, the J call TRBJ1-1; no reliable D call. The CDR3 extends over 15 amino acids. Trimming stripped 0 bases from V and 1 base from J, with 9 bases between. Germline V gives CDR1 SNHLY, CDR2 FYNNEI. CDR3 loop: CASSEAIRPNTEAFF. The CDR3 region has the DNA TGTGCCAGCAGTGAAGCGATCAGGCCGAACACTGAAGCTTTCTTT.

This rearrangement joins TRBV27 to TRBJ1-6; D remains ambiguous. The CDR3 has 13 residues. The germline V and J ends were trimmed by 4 bases and 8 bases, with 9 bases remaining between them. CDR1 and CDR2 (germline): MNHEY, SMNVEV (reference sequence). CDR3 bases: TGTGCCAGCAGTTCCCGGACTGATTCACCCCTCCACTTT. It is translated as CASSSRTDSPLHF.

The gene calls are TRBV5-8 and TRBJ2-2; perhaps TRBD1 as D (5 bases). Germline V gene sequence: CDR1 SGHTS, CDR2 YDEGEE. Trimming took 4 bases from V and 4 from J, leaving 8 bases between them. The CDR3 runs 13 residues. CDR3 nucleotide sequence: TGTGCCAGCAGCACCAGGGTCACCGGGGAGCTGTTTTTT. Amino acid sequence: CASSTRVTGELFF.

This sequence joins TRBV6-1 and TRBJ2-7; D possibly corresponds to TRBD2 (5 bases). Germline CDR1 and CDR2: MNHNS and SASEGT. This CDR3 is built from 17 residues. Trimming cost V 2 bases and J 0 bases, with 17 bases left between them. For the CDR3, the DNA is TGTGCCAGCAGTGAAATGGAGGCGGCGGAAAGCTCCTACGAGCAGTACTTC. This gives the protein CASSEMEAAESSYEQYF.

The genes are TRBV30 and TRBJ1-2, with 8 nucleotides matching TRBD1. V dropped 2 bases and J dropped 7; count of bases not matched to a gene: 18. The V gene's germline CDR1 is GTSNPN and CDR2 SVGIG (reference sequence). This CDR3 has 17 residues. The CDR3 reads CAWSYDARDRFSPGYTF. DNA for the CDR3: TGTGCCTGGAGTTACGACGCCCGGGACAGGTTTTCCCCTGGCTACACCTTC.